What follows is one TCR beta chain and its context. The antigen remains unidentified. Primers for the PCR totalled 60 Vbeta and 13 Jbeta. The table came from immunoSEQ multiplex PCR; TCRdb's copy has only in-frame clones and leaves some out. Of fewer than 200,000 clones in the sample, 55% to 70% were seen once. Trimming cost V 7 bases and J 0 bases; bases outside gene matches: 11. Germline V gene lookup returns CDR1 SGHTA and CDR2 FQGTGA. The CDR3 extends over 17 amino acids. This sample was taken from a study of cytomegalovirus exposure and HLA in healthy donors. Study-wide results and caveats: HLA alleles showed associations with around 15,000 TCR beta sequences in a later analysis, at a 0.05 false discovery rate.

The gene calls are TRBV7-3 and TRBJ1-4, with 7 bases lining up with TRBD1. This receptor was taken from a woman aged 40-49 years in good health and CMV-seropositive. Sequences were obtained from PBMCs. CDR3 sequence reads: CASNKTQGPSTNEKLFF. The CDR3 DNA follows: TGTGCCAGCAACAAAACACAGGGGCCCTCAACTAATGAAAAACTGTTTTTT.